Sequencing of this TCR beta chain was carried out in a study of blood T cell repertoires in COVID-19. Study-level information: COVID-19 samples, acute and convalescent, were from the United States, Italy and Spain. From T cells, B-cell-depleted T cells, or PBMCs came the material, which was cDNA or gDNA.

Trimming removed 5 bases from V and 8 bases from J, with 16 bases in between. The CDR3 contains 15 residues. Germline CDR1 and CDR2: MDHEN and SYDVKM. Only in-frame clones appear in the TCRdb table, and some are missing; sequencing was by immunoSEQ multiplex PCR. The table lists around 260,000 clones, 88% of them singletons. The sequenced sample consisted of peripheral blood. This clonotype was obtained from a human donor in a cohort sampled during active COVID-19. The V and J genes are TRBV28 and TRBJ1-6, with D possibly TRBD1 on 5 matching bases. The CDR3 reads CASSPPLGAHSPLHF. The CDR3 bases are TGTGCCAGCAGTCCCCCCCTTGGGGCGCATTCACCCCTCCACTTT. The full variable domain, in which reference TRBV28 and TRBJ1-6 provide the parts outside the CDR3, is DVKVTQSSRYLVKRTGEKVFLECVQDMDHENMFWYRQDPGLGLRLIYFSYDVKMKEKGDIPEGYSVSREKKERFSLILESASTNQTSMYLCASSPPLGAHSPLHFGNGTRLTVT.